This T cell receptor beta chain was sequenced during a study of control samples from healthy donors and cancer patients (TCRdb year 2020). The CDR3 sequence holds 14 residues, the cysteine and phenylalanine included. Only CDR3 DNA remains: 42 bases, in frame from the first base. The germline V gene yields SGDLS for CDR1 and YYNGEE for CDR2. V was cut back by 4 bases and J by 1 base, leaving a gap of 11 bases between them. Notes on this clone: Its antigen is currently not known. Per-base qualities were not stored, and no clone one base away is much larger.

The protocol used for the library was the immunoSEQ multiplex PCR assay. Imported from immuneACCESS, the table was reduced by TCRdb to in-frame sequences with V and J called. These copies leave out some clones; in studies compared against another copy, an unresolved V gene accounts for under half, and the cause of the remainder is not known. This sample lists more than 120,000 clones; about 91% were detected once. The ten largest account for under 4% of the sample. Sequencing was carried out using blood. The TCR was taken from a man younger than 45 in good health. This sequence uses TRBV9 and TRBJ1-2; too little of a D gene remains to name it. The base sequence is TGTGCCAGCAGCCCTCGCCCCTATAACTATGGCTACACCTTC. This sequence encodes CASSPRPYNYGYTF.